This TCR beta chain was captured in a study of metastatic and nonmetastatic thyroid tumors. The wider study: Thyroid patients, malignant and benign, had repertoires compared across blood and tumor or nodule tissue. General study findings and limits: In both blood and tumor samples, TCR beta diversity was reported significantly higher for malignant than benign nodules.

This clone has ten or more counts. Its antigen is not identified. Germline V lookup: CDR1 MGHDK, CDR2 SYGVNS. The CDR3 is 16 residues long. The germline V and J ends were trimmed by 6 bases and 6 bases, with 20 bases remaining between them. No patient received treatment before thyroid surgery. Authors' methods: Building a distant-metastasis classifier for papillary thyroid cancer drew on CDR3 differences across clinicopathological groups. TCRdb reprocessed the PCR reads using MiXCR. The V and J calls and clone size are TCRdb's, not the authors'. The sample yields approximately 15,000 clones, 9.5% to 15% seen once.

Sequenced sample: blood. The source of this sequence is a female donor with papillary thyroid cancer or a benign thyroid nodule (not recorded which). Some clones in this sample may be carry-over from other donors' samples. The chain uses TRBV25-1 and TRBJ1-4; possible D gene TRBD1, 5 bases. CDR3 amino acids: CASRSAPGDSHEKLFF. The CDR3 bases are TGTGCCAGCAGGTCGGCCCCGGGAGACAGCCATGAAAAACTGTTTTTT.